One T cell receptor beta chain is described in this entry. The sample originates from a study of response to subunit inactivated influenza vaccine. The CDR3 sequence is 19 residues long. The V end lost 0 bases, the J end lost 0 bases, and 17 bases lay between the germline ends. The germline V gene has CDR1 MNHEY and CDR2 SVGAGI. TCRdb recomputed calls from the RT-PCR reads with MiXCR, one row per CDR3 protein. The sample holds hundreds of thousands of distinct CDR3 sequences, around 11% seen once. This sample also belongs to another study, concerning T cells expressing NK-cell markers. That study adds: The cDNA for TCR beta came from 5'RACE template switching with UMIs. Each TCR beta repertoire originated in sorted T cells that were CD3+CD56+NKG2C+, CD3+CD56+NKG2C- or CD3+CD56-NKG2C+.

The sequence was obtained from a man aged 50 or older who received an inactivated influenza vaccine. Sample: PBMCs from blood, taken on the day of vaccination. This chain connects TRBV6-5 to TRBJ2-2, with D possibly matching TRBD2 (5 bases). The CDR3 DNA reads TGTGCCAGCAGTTACTCGAGGCGGGCCGGGCAGTCGAACACCGGGGAGCTGTTTTTT. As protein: CASSYSRRAGQSNTGELFF.